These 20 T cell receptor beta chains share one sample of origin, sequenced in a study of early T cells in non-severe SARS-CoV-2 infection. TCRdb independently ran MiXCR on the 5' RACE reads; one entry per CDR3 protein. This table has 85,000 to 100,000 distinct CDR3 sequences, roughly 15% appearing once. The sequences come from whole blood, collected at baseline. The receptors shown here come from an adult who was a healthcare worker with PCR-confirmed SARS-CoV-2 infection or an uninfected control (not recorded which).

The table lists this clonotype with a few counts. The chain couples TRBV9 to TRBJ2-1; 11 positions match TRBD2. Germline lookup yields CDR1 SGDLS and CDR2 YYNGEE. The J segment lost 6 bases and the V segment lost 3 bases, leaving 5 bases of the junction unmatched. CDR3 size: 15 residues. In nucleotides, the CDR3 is TGTGCCAGCAGCGGAGGGGGACTAGCGGTCAATGAGCAGTTCTTC. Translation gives CASSGGGLAVNEQFF.

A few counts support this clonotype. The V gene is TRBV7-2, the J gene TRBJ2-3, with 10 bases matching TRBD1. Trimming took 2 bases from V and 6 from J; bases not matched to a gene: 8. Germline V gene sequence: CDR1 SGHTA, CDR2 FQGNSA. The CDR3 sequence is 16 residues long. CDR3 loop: CASSLLVGQGLDTQYF. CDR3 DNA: TGTGCCAGCAGCTTACTTGTGGGACAGGGGTTGGATACGCAGTATTTT.

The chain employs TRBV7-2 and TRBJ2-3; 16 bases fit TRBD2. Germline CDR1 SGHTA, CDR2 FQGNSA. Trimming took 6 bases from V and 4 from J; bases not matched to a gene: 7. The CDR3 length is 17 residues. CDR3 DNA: TGTGCCAGCAGTCGACAGGGACTAGCGGGAGGGCCAGATACGCAGTATTTT. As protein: CASSRQGLAGGPDTQYF.

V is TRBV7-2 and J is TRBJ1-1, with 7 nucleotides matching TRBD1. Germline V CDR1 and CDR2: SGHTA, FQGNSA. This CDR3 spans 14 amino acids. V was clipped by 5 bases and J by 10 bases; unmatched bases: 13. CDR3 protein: CASSPTAVTGLAFF. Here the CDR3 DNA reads TGTGCCAGCAGCCCAACGGCGGTGACAGGGCTAGCTTTCTTT.

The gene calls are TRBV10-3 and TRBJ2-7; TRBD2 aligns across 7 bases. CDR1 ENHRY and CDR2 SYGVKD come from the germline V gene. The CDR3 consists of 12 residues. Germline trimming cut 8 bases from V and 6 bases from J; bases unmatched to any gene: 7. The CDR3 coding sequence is TGTGCCATCGCCGGGCCTAGCGGCGAGCAGTACTTC. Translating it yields CAIAGPSGEQYF.

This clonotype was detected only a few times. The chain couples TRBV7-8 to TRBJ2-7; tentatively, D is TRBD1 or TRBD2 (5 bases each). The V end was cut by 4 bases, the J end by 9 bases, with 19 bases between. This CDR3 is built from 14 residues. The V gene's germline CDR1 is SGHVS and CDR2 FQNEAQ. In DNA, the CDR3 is TGTGCCAGCAGCTCGCCGGGACCCCGGCCCGGGCAGTACTTC. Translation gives CASSSPGPRPGQYF.

CDR3 sequence reads: CASSGILGAKNIQYF. CDR3 DNA sequence: TGTGCCAGCAGTGGGATTCTGGGGGCCAAAAACATTCAGTACTTC. The V call is TRBV21-1, the J call TRBJ2-4. TRBV21-1 constitutes a pseudogene. The CDR3 is 15 residues long.

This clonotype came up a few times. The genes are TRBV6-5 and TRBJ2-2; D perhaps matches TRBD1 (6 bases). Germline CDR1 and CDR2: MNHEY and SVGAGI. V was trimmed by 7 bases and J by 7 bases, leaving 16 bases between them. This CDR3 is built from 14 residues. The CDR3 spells CASTLTGKVGELFF. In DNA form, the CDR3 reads TGTGCCAGCACCCTGACAGGCAAGGTCGGGGAGCTGTTTTTT.

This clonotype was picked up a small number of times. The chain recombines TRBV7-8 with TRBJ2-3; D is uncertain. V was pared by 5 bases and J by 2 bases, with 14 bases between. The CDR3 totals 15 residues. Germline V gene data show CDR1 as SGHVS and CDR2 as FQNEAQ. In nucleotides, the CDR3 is TGTGCCAGCAGCCAGAATAGCATTTTCACAGATACGCAGTATTTT. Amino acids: CASSQNSIFTDTQYF.

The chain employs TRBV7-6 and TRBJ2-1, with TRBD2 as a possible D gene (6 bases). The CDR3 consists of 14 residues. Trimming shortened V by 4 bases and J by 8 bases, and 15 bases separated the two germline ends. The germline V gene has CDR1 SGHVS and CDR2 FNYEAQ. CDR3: CASSSPGLQHEQFF. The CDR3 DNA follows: TGTGCCAGCAGCTCGCCGGGACTCCAACATGAGCAGTTCTTC.

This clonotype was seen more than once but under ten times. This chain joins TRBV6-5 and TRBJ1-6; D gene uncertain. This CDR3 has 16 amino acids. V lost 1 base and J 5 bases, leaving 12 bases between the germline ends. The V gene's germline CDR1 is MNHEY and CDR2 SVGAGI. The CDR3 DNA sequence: TGTGCCAGCAGTTACTATCGGGCAGAGAATAATTCACCCCTCCACTTT. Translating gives CASSYYRAENNSPLHF.

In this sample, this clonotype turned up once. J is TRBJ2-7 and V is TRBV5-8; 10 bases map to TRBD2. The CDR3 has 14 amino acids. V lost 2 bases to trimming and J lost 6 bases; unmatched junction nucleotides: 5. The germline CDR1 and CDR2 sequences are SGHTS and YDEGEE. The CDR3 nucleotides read TGTGCCAGCAGCTTTTCTAGCGGGAGAGGCGAGCAGTACTTC. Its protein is CASSFSSGRGEQYF.

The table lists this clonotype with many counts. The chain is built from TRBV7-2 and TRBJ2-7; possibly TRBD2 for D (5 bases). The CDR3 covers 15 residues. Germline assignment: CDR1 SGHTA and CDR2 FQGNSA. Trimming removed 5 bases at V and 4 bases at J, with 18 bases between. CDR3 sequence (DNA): TGTGCCAGCAGCCCCGTGGGAGTACCTTATTACGAGCAGTACTTC. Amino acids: CASSPVGVPYYEQYF.

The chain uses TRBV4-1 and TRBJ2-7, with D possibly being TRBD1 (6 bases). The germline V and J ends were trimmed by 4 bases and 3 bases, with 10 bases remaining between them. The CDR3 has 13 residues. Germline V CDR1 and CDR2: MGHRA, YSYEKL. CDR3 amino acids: CASSPSQGYEQYF. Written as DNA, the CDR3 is TGCGCCAGCAGCCCATCACAGGGCTACGAGCAGTACTTC.

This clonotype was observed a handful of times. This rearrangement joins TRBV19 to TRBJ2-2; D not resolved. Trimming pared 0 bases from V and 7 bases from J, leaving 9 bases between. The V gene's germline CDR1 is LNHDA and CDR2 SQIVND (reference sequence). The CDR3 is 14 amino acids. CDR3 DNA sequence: TGTGCCAGTAGTATAGATCTATTCCACGGGGAGCTGTTTTTT. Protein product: CASSIDLFHGELFF.

The CDR3 sequence: CSAMDRAINGYTF. The CDR3 DNA reads TGCAGTGCGATGGACCGAGCGATCAATGGCTACACCTTC. The gene calls are TRBV20-1 and TRBJ1-2; D call uncertain. The length of the CDR3 is 13 residues. V was pared by 6 bases and J by 6 bases, with 17 bases between. CDR1 DFQATT and CDR2 SNEGSKA come from the germline V gene (reference sequence).

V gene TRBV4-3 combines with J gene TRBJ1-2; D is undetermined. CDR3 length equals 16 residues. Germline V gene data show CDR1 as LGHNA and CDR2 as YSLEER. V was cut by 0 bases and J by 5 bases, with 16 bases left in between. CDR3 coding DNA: TGCGCCAGCAGCCAAGATCTAACCGGACCCCGATATGGCTACACCTTC. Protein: CASSQDLTGPRYGYTF.

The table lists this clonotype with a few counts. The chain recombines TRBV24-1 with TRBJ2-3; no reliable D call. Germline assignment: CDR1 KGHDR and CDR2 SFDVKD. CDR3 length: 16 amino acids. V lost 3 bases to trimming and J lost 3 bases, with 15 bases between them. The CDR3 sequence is CATSDPDPRSTDTQYF. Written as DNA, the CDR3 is TGTGCCACCAGTGATCCAGATCCGAGGTCAACAGATACGCAGTATTTT.

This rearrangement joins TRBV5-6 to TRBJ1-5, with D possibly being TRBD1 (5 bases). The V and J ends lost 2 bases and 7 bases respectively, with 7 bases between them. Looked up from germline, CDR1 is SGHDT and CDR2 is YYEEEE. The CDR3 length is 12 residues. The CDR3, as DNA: TGTGCCAGCAGCTTAAGGGGACAGCCCCAGCATTTT. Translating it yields CASSLRGQPQHF.

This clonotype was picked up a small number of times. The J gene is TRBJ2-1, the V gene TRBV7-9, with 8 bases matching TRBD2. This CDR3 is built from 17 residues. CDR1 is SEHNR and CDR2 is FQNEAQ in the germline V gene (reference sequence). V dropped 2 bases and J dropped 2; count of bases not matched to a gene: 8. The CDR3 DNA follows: TGTGCCAGCAGCTTAAGCGGCACTAGCGGCCCCTACAATGAGCAGTTCTTC. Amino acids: CASSLSGTSGPYNEQFF.